This is a list of T cell receptor beta chains from one sample in a study of HIV-infected patients and healthy controls. A single record per CDR3 protein comes from TCRdb applying MiXCR to the 5' RACE reads. This repertoire shows roughly 20,000 distinct CDR3 sequences, 15% to 20% found once; its top ten account for 33%. Sequenced: CD8+ T cells from blood. These TCRs come from a human donor in good health. Both conserved end residues are part of each CDR3. A D gene is named only where the DNA matches it firmly. Clone size is given for some rows only: seen once, a few or many times, or a class if the clone is expanded.

J: TRBJ1-1; length: 15; size: NA; V: TRBV9; D: NA; CDR3: CASSVVDGMNTEAFF; DNA: TGTGCCAGCAGCGTAGTCGACGGAATGAACACTGAAGCTTTCTTT
J: TRBJ2-7; length: 14; size: many; V: TRBV4-1; D: NA; CDR3: CASSQGSPLYEQYF; DNA: TGCGCCAGCAGCCAAGGTTCCCCCCTCTACGAGCAGTACTTC
J: TRBJ2-6; length: 19; size: many; V: TRBV21-1; D: NA; CDR3: CASSKEAGKERSGANVLTF; DNA: TGTGCCAGCAGCAAAGAAGCAGGGAAAGAACGCTCTGGGGCCAACGTCCTGACTTTC
J: TRBJ1-1; length: 15; size: NA; V: TRBV3-1; D: NA; CDR3: CASSPNYYPQLEAFF; DNA: TGTGCCAGCAGCCCCAACTACTACCCCCAACTTGAAGCTTTCTTT
J: TRBJ1-1; length: 15; size: few; V: TRBV3-1; D: NA; CDR3: CASSHVGILNTEAFF; DNA: TGTGCCAGCAGCCACGTCGGCATCCTAAACACTGAAGCTTTCTTT
J: TRBJ1-2; length: 14; size: few; V: TRBV13; D: NA; CDR3: CASSNRRRDWGYTF; DNA: TGTGCCAGCAGCAACAGGAGAAGGGATTGGGGCTACACCTTC
J: TRBJ2-2; length: 15; size: few; V: TRBV27; D: NA; CDR3: CASSFAGSATGELFF; DNA: TGTGCCAGCAGTTTTGCTGGGTCGGCCACCGGGGAGCTGTTTTTT
J: TRBJ2-7; length: 13; size: NA; V: TRBV6-5; D: NA; CDR3: CASSYSDTYEQYF; DNA: TGTGCCAGCAGTTACTCTGACACCTACGAGCAGTACTTC
J: TRBJ2-1; length: 12; size: NA; V: TRBV29-1; D: NA; CDR3: CSGELQRQEQFF; DNA: TGCAGCGGAGAGCTACAAAGACAGGAGCAGTTCTTC
J: TRBJ2-4; length: 15; size: many; V: TRBV29-1; D: TRBD2; CDR3: CSVVDAGGTKNIQYF; DNA: TGCAGCGTTGTGGACGCGGGAGGAACCAAAAACATTCAGTACTTC
J: TRBJ1-6; length: 12; size: NA; V: TRBV20-1; D: NA; CDR3: CSAGTYNSPLHF; DNA: TGCAGTGCCGGGACTTATAATTCACCCCTCCACTTT
J: TRBJ2-7; length: 13; size: few; V: TRBV6-5; D: TRBD1; CDR3: CASTNTGAGEQYF; DNA: TGTGCCAGCACCAACACAGGGGCTGGGGAGCAGTACTTC
J: TRBJ2-3; length: 14; size: many; V: TRBV4-1; D: NA; CDR3: CASSQDGGTDTQYF; DNA: TGCGCCAGCAGCCAAGACGGCGGCACAGATACGCAGTATTTT
J: TRBJ2-3; length: 20; size: NA; V: TRBV4-1; D: TRBD1; CDR3: CASSQSPPHITGGSSDTQYF; DNA: TGCGCCAGCAGCCAAAGTCCCCCCCATATAACAGGGGGCTCGTCAGATACGCAGTATTTT
J: TRBJ2-5; length: 14; size: few; V: TRBV20-1; D: NA; CDR3: CSARRGEDQETQYF; DNA: TGCAGTGCTAGACGTGGGGAGGACCAAGAGACCCAGTACTTC
J: TRBJ1-4; length: 15; size: many; V: TRBV7-9; D: NA; CDR3: CASSRGVATNEKLFF; DNA: TGTGCCAGCAGCAGGGGGGTTGCAACTAATGAAAAACTGTTTTTT
J: TRBJ2-1; length: 18; size: few; V: TRBV19; D: NA; CDR3: CASSPSNLWESARNEQFF; DNA: TGTGCCAGTAGTCCGAGCAACCTTTGGGAGTCAGCAAGGAATGAGCAGTTCTTC
J: TRBJ2-7; length: 12; size: NA; V: TRBV10-3; D: TRBD2; CDR3: CASGRESYEQYF; DNA: TGTGCCTCGGGGAGGGAATCCTACGAGCAGTACTTC
J: TRBJ1-2; length: 13; size: few; V: TRBV6-5; D: NA; CDR3: CASSYDGDYGYTF; DNA: TGTGCCAGCAGTTACGACGGTGACTATGGCTACACCTTC
J: TRBJ2-3; length: 16; size: many; V: TRBV29-1; D: TRBD2; CDR3: CSLSLTGTTEPDTQYF; DNA: TGCAGCCTATCGCTCACCGGGACTACAGAACCAGATACGCAGTATTTT
J: TRBJ1-2; length: 14; size: many; V: TRBV29-1; D: NA; CDR3: CSVLRQGIDYGYTF; DNA: TGCAGCGTTCTCAGGCAGGGAATAGACTATGGCTACACCTTC
J: TRBJ2-1; length: 15; size: NA; V: TRBV27; D: NA; CDR3: CASSPGVSSYNEQFF; DNA: TGTGCCAGCAGTCCGGGGGTAAGCTCCTACAATGAGCAGTTCTTC
J: TRBJ2-7; length: 14; size: many; V: TRBV7-9; D: NA; CDR3: CASLGGAFPYEQYF; DNA: TGTGCCAGCTTGGGCGGGGCGTTCCCCTACGAGCAGTACTTC
J: TRBJ2-3; length: 14; size: NA; V: TRBV6-4; D: TRBD2; CDR3: CASSASGSTDTQYF; DNA: TGTGCCAGCAGTGCTAGCGGGAGCACAGATACGCAGTATTTT